A selection of T cell receptor beta chains follows, all from one sample in a study of T cells in Graves' hyperthyroidism and ophthalmopathy. Using its own MiXCR run on the multiplex PCR reads, TCRdb lists one record per CDR3 protein. The profile shows approximately 400,000 distinct CDR3 sequences, less than 20% of them singletons. Sequenced input: blood. These TCRs come from a woman aged 18-29 years with Graves' hyperthyroidism. Each CDR3 is given with its conserved first and last residue. Fields, in order: V gene, D gene, J gene, clone size, CDR3 DNA, CDR3 protein. The D gene is left open where the match is weak. The listing skips clone size in some rows; elsewhere it reads once, few, many or a size class.

TRBV6-5,TRBD1,TRBJ1-1,-,TGTGCCAGCAGTTACATTCGGGACAGGGCCCGCAACATTGAAGCTTTCTTT,CASSYIRDRARNIEAFF
TRBV18,-,TRBJ2-7,many,TGTGCCAGCTCACCAACCTATTCCTACGAGCAGTACTTC,CASSPTYSYEQYF
TRBV27,-,TRBJ2-5,many,TGTGCCAGCAGTTTGGTGACTCAAGAGACCCAGTACTTC,CASSLVTQETQYF
TRBV6-2/TRBV6-3,-,TRBJ2-6,few,TGTGCCAGCAGTTACTCTCCAGGGTCTGGGGCCAACGTCCTGACTTTC,CASSYSPGSGANVLTF
TRBV2,TRBD1,TRBJ1-1,many,TGTGCCAGCACCTCAGGGGGTTGGAACACTGAAGCTTTCTTT,CASTSGGWNTEAFF
TRBV6-1,-,TRBJ2-6,few,TGTGCCAGCAGTGAAAGGCAGGATGGATGGTCTGGGGCCAACGTCCTGACTTTC,CASSERQDGWSGANVLTF
TRBV20-1,TRBD2,TRBJ2-1,-,TGCAGTGCAACTAGCGGGGGCAGCTTCGGTGAGCAGTTCTTC,CSATSGGSFGEQFF
TRBV20-1,TRBD1,TRBJ2-2,few,TGCAGTGTCCAACAGGGGACGAACACCGGGGAGCTGTTTTTT,CSVQQGTNTGELFF
TRBV19,-,TRBJ1-6,-,TGTGCCACCCTGGTCATCCATAATTCACCCCTCCACTTT,CATLVIHNSPLHF
TRBV20-1,TRBD1,TRBJ2-2,-,TGCAGTGGGACAGGGTTAATCGGGGAGCTGTTTTTT,CSGTGLIGELFF
TRBV10-1,-,TRBJ1-2,-,TGCGCCAGCAGTGAAATATTGACGCAGGGTGCCTTCCACTATGGCTACACCTTC,CASSEILTQGAFHYGYTF
TRBV7-2,-,TRBJ2-1,many,TGTGCCAGCAGCCTTGTTGGGGGGAGGAATGAGCAGTTCTTC,CASSLVGGRNEQFF
TRBV28,TRBD2,TRBJ2-5,many,TGTGCCAGCAGGTGGGGACGGACGTCGGGGGGGGAGACCCAGTACTTC,CASRWGRTSGGETQYF
TRBV12-3/TRBV12-4,TRBD1,TRBJ1-6,many,TGTGCCAGCAGTCCTGACAGGGTGAGCTCACCCCTCCACTTT,CASSPDRVSSPLHF
TRBV18,-,TRBJ1-1,many,TGTGCCAGCTCACCAGAGGGTTCGGGAGCTTTCTTT,CASSPEGSGAFF
TRBV2,-,TRBJ2-1,many,TGTGCCAGCAGTGAGTTCGGGGTCTACAATGAGCAGTTCTTC,CASSEFGVYNEQFF
TRBV11-2,-,TRBJ2-5,-,TGTGCCAGCAGCGGAACGAGGGCAGGACTTGAGACCCAGTACTTC,CASSGTRAGLETQYF
TRBV13,-,TRBJ1-4,-,TGTGCCAGCAGCTTAGAGGGGACCTTGGAACTGTTTTTT,CASSLEGTLELFF
TRBV20-1,TRBD2,TRBJ2-5,many,TGCAGTGCGTGGACTAGCGGGAGTTGGGAGACCCAGTACTTC,CSAWTSGSWETQYF
TRBV9,TRBD2,TRBJ2-5,-,TGTGCCAGCAGCGTGGGACTAGCGGGAGAGGCGGCAGAGACCCAGTACTTC,CASSVGLAGEAAETQYF
TRBV15,-,TRBJ1-1,few,TGTGCCACCAGCAGGGGGACAAATATTAACACTGAAGCTTTCTTT,CATSRGTNINTEAFF
TRBV28,-,TRBJ2-2,many,TGTGCCAGCAGTTTGTTCTCCAGCAGGAACACCGGGGAGCTGTTTTTT,CASSLFSSRNTGELFF
TRBV7-2,-,TRBJ2-2,-,TGTGCCAGCTCCCTATCCTCGAACACCGGGGAGCTGTTTTTT,CASSLSSNTGELFF
TRBV15,TRBD2,TRBJ2-1,few,TGTGCCACCAGCAGTAGCGGGAGATGGAATGAGCAGTTCTTC,CATSSSGRWNEQFF
TRBV4-1,-,TRBJ2-5,-,TGCGCCAGCAGCCAAGATAACTTCCGGGGGTCAGAGACCCAGTACTTC,CASSQDNFRGSETQYF
TRBV28,TRBD1,TRBJ2-7,many,TGTGCCAGCAGCCTTATTGACAGGGACTCCTACGAGCAGTACTTC,CASSLIDRDSYEQYF
TRBV5-6,TRBD1,TRBJ2-3,-,TGTGCCAGCAGCTTCGGACAGGGCAGCACAGATATGCAGTATTTT,CASSFGQGSTDMQYF